This T cell receptor (beta chain) was captured by sequencing in a study of blood T cell repertoires in COVID-19. Study at large: PBMCs, B-cell-depleted T cells, or T cells were the source of the cDNA or gDNA that made up the material.

Germline loops: CDR1 LGHNA, CDR2 YNFKEQ. The CDR3 spans 17 residues. The ends lost 0 bases at V and 4 bases at J; junction bases unmatched: 8. Ages ranged from about 18 to 89 years, with residence in around 24 US areas. Self-reported history from a screening survey and questionnaire set each donor's cohort. Authors' analysis steps: Amplification from reference gene primers served as the basis for estimated nucleated cell counts. Clones were sequenced by immunoSEQ multiplex PCR, and TCRdb holds only the in-frame ones, with some missing. V and J calls plus clone size are reproduced from that table; the DNA served to infer D and trimming. Found here are about 280,000 clones, 90% of them singletons; the top ten hold 1.5% to 2%.

The sequencing sample was made of PBMCs or T cells enriched from blood (not recorded which). The sequence derives from a woman between 18 and 30 years old with acute COVID-19. The chain recombines TRBV4-2 with TRBJ2-5, with 10 bases that match TRBD2. The chain's CDR3 is CASSQDASGRVRETQYF. The CDR3 coding sequence is TGTGCCAGCAGCCAAGATGCGAGCGGGAGGGTCCGAGAGACCCAGTACTTC.